This T cell receptor beta chain came from a study of T cells in Graves' hyperthyroidism and ophthalmopathy. Amplification of TCR beta CDR3 regions was performed using RNA transcripts as template. During a first-round RT-PCR of the TCR CDR3, the HTBI primer set was used. TCRdb recomputed calls from the multiplex PCR reads with MiXCR, one row per CDR3 protein. Of about 640,000 distinct CDR3 sequences in the sample, around 20% were seen once. The CDR3 extends over 13 amino acids. Germline V gene data show CDR1 as MNHEY and CDR2 as SVGEGT. Trimming cost V 5 bases and J 9 bases, with 16 bases left between them.

J is TRBJ2-5 and V is TRBV6-2 or TRBV6-3; D gene ambiguous. The material sequenced was blood. The TCR sequence derives from a young man with Graves' ophthalmopathy. The CDR3 sequence is CASSPRRDGAQYF. The CDR3 DNA sequence: TGTGCCAGCAGTCCCCGAAGAGATGGGGCCCAGTACTTC.